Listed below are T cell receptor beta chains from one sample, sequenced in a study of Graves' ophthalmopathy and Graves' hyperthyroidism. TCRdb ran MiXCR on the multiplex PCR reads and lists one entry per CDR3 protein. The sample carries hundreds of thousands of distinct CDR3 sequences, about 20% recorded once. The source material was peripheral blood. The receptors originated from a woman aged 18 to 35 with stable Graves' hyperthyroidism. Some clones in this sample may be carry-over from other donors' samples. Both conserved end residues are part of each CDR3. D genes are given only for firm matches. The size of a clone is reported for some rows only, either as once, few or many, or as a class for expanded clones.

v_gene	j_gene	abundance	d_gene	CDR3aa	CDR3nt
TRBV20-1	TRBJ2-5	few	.	CSASGADQETQYF	TGCAGTGCTAGCGGGGCCGACCAAGAGACCCAGTACTTC
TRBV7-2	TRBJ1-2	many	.	CASSLQDGDGYTF	TGTGCCAGCAGCTTACAGGACGGGGATGGCTACACCTTC
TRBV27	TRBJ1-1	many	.	CASRQLNTEAFF	TGTGCCAGCCGACAGCTAAACACTGAAGCTTTCTTT
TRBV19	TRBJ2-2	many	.	CASSTTRRLRNTGELFF	TGTGCCAGTAGTACAACGAGACGGTTGAGGAACACCGGGGAGCTGTTTTTT
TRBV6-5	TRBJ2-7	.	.	CASSHQRLLAYEQYF	TGTGCCAGCAGTCACCAAAGACTACTCGCCTACGAGCAGTACTTC
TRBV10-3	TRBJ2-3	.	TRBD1	CAISGQGKTDTQYF	TGTGCCATCAGTGGACAGGGGAAGACAGATACGCAGTATTTT
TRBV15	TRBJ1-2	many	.	CATGQWGNRGGYTF	TGTGCCACCGGCCAGTGGGGGAACCGGGGTGGCTACACCTTC
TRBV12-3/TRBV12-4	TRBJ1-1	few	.	CASSFAGRLTEAFF	TGTGCCAGCAGTTTCGCCGGACGTTTAACTGAAGCTTTCTTT
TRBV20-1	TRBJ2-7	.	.	CSARDASSYEQYF	TGCAGTGCTAGAGATGCAAGTTCCTACGAGCAGTACTTC
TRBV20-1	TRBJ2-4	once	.	CSAMLGRDIQYF	TGCAGTGCCATGCTCGGGAGAGACATTCAGTACTTC
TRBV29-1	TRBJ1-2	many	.	CSGTAGGVGYGYTF	TGCAGCGGGACCGCGGGGGGAGTGGGCTATGGCTACACCTTC
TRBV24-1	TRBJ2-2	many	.	CATSDWGSSNTGELFF	TGTGCCACCAGTGATTGGGGCAGTTCGAACACCGGGGAGCTGTTTTTT
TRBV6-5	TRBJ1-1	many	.	CASSSRTSDHTEAFF	TGTGCCAGCAGCTCCCGGACGTCGGATCACACTGAAGCTTTCTTT
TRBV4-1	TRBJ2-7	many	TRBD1	CASSQGTGATYEQYF	TGCGCCAGCAGCCAGGGGACAGGGGCTACCTACGAGCAGTACTTC
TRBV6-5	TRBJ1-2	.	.	CASSSLGQLYGYTF	TGTGCCAGCAGTTCCCTTGGACAGCTCTATGGCTACACCTTC
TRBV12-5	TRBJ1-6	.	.	CASAGLSYNSPLHF	TGTGCTAGTGCTGGACTGAGTTATAATTCACCCCTCCACTTT
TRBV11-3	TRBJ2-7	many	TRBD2	CASSGLAGGSAYEQYF	TGTGCCAGCAGCGGACTAGCGGGAGGTAGTGCCTACGAGCAGTACTTC
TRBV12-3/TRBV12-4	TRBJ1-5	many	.	CASRGRRGRDQPQHF	TGTGCCAGCCGTGGACGCAGGGGCCGAGATCAGCCCCAGCATTTT
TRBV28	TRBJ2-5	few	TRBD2	CASSFSGGRKTQYF	TGTGCCAGCAGTTTTAGCGGGGGGCGGAAGACCCAGTACTTC
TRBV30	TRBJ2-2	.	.	CAWLRGPQRELFF	TGTGCCTGGTTACGGGGTCCTCAGCGGGAGCTGTTTTTT
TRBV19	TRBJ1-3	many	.	CASSIEGPYSGNTIYF	TGTGCCAGTAGTATAGAAGGACCCTACTCTGGAAACACCATATATTTT
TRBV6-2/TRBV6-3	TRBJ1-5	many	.	CASSYPPADPKENQPQHF	TGTGCCAGCAGTTACCCCCCGGCGGATCCTAAGGAAAATCAGCCCCAGCATTTT